Listed below are T cell receptor beta chains from one sample, sequenced in a study of blood T cell repertoires in COVID-19. Profiling relied on immunoSEQ multiplex PCR, and the TCRdb table lists in-frame clones only, not all of them. The table records about 58,000 clones, 75% to 90% of them present only once. Source material: peripheral blood. All receptors come from a woman aged 60-75 years with active COVID-19. CDR3s include the opening cysteine and the closing phenylalanine or tryptophan. A D gene is named only where the DNA matches it firmly. Some rows have no size entry. The others give once, few or many, or a class for an expanded clone.

abundance,v_gene,d_gene,j_gene,CDR3aa,CDR3nt
-,TRBV5-8,-,TRBJ1-1,CASSRYDTEAFF,TGTGCCAGCAGTCGGTACGACACTGAAGCTTTCTTT
-,TRBV4-3,TRBD1,TRBJ1-1,CASSQGQIGTEAFF,TGCGCCAGCAGCCAGGGACAGATTGGAACTGAAGCTTTCTTT
-,TRBV7-3,-,TRBJ1-2,CASRRGATF,TGTGCCAGCCGAAGGGGTGCCACCTTC
-,TRBV5-1,-,TRBJ2-1,CASSLESQQGWNEQFF,TGCGCCAGCAGCTTGGAGTCCCAGCAGGGGTGGAATGAGCAGTTCTTC
-,TRBV2,-,TRBJ2-5,CASSGAWTQYF,TGTGCCAGCAGTGGGGCTTGGACCCAGTACTTC
-,TRBV5-1,TRBD1,TRBJ1-1,CASSSGDRGRRTEAFF,TGCGCCAGCAGCTCGGGGGACAGGGGGCGCCGTACTGAAGCTTTCTTT
-,TRBV7-2,-,TRBJ1-6,CASSLSVGLHF,TGTGCCAGCAGCTTATCGGTTGGCCTCCACTTT
-,TRBV6-5,-,TRBJ1-2,CASQGDGYTF,TGTGCCAGCCAAGGGGATGGCTACACCTTC
-,TRBV11-3,-,TRBJ2-3,CASSSGLKQYF,TGTGCCAGCAGCTCGGGACTCAAGCAGTATTTT
-,TRBV27,TRBD2,TRBJ2-1,CASSLLAGGPYEQFF,TGTGCCAGCAGCCTACTAGCGGGGGGGCCCTATGAGCAGTTCTTC
-,TRBV5-1,-,TRBJ1-5,CASRRDTGINQPQHF,TGCGCCAGCAGAAGAGACACAGGGATAAATCAGCCCCAGCATTTT
few,TRBV21-1,-,TRBJ1-2,CASSPADPGTGGEDYGYTF,TGTGCCAGCAGCCCCGCAGACCCCGGGACAGGGGGCGAGGACTATGGCTACACCTTC
-,TRBV9,TRBD1,TRBJ2-3,CASSGQGVADTQYF,TGTGCCAGCAGCGGACAGGGGGTTGCAGATACGCAGTATTTT
-,TRBV7-2,-,TRBJ1-3,CASSLARGRGGMSGNTIYF,TGTGCCAGCAGCTTAGCGCGGGGTCGTGGGGGAATGTCTGGAAACACCATATATTTT
-,TRBV5-4,TRBD1,TRBJ1-2,CASSKGTKTGYGYTF,TGTGCCAGCAGCAAAGGGACAAAGACAGGGTATGGCTACACCTTC
-,TRBV18,-,TRBJ2-1,CASSPLTDNEQFF,TGTGCCAGCTCACCACTGACAGACAATGAGCAGTTCTTC
-,TRBV5-1,-,TRBJ1-3,CASSFGEPLFPGNTIYF,TGCGCCAGCAGCTTTGGGGAGCCCCTGTTCCCTGGAAACACCATATATTTT
-,TRBV2,TRBD1,TRBJ1-4,CASISDRANEKLFF,TGTGCCAGCATCTCTGACAGGGCGAATGAAAAACTGTTTTTT
-,TRBV11-2,-,TRBJ1-4,CASSSTRSNEKLFF,TGTGCCAGCAGTTCAACACGCTCTAATGAAAAACTGTTTTTT
-,TRBV28,TRBD1,TRBJ2-1,CASRTRGQGRQFF,TGTGCCAGCAGAACAAGGGGACAGGGCAGGCAGTTCTTC
-,TRBV7-3,-,TRBJ1-3,CASSLMGRYSGNTIYF,TGTGCCAGCAGCTTAATGGGCAGATACTCTGGAAACACCATATATTTT
-,TRBV12-3/TRBV12-4,-,TRBJ2-7,CASSLTGLYEQYF,TGTGCCAGCAGTTTAACAGGGTTATACGAGCAGTACTTC
-,TRBV6-5,-,TRBJ2-7,CAARGVSYEQYF,TGTGCCGCCAGGGGGGTCTCCTACGAGCAGTACTTC
-,TRBV27,-,TRBJ1-5,CASSLNGQMGPQHF,TGTGCCAGCAGTTTAAATGGACAGATGGGCCCCCAGCATTTT
-,TRBV7-7,TRBD1,TRBJ2-5,CASSLGGTVGETQYF,TGTGCCAGCAGCTTAGGAGGGACAGTGGGAGAGACCCAGTACTTC
-,TRBV27,-,TRBJ2-1,CASSFQAPYNEQFF,TGTGCCAGCAGTTTTCAGGCCCCTTACAATGAGCAGTTCTTC
-,TRBV4-2,TRBD2,TRBJ2-2,CASSQGEGQRTGELFF,TGTGCCAGCAGCCAAGGGGAGGGGCAAAGAACCGGGGAGCTGTTTTTT
once,TRBV3-1/TRBV3-2,TRBD1,TRBJ2-5,CASSSGQGWKSQETQYF,TGTGCCAGCAGCTCGGGACAGGGGTGGAAGTCACAAGAGACCCAGTACTTC
once,TRBV12-3/TRBV12-4,-,TRBJ1-6,CASTQGGFSPLHF,TGTGCCAGCACCCAGGGAGGGTTTTCACCCCTCCACTTT
-,TRBV9,TRBD1,TRBJ2-1,CASSWGQGVDEQFF,TGTGCCAGCAGCTGGGGACAGGGGGTGGATGAGCAGTTCTTC
-,TRBV5-1,TRBD1,TRBJ2-5,CASSFRGQDQETQYF,TGCGCCAGCAGCTTTAGGGGACAGGATCAAGAGACCCAGTACTTC
-,TRBV4-1,TRBD2,TRBJ2-1,CASSQEQRGPHWGQFF,TGCGCCAGCAGCCAAGAACAGCGGGGGCCCCATTGGGGGCAGTTCTTC
-,TRBV9,-,TRBJ1-3,CASSVEGVGYGNTIYF,TGTGCCAGCAGCGTAGAGGGGGTGGGGTACGGAAACACCATATATTTT
-,TRBV5-6,TRBD2,TRBJ2-2,CASSRELALNTGELFF,TGTGCCAGCAGCCGGGAACTAGCGCTGAACACCGGGGAGCTGTTTTTT
-,TRBV3-1/TRBV3-2,TRBD1,TRBJ2-2,CASSQPGQVPNTGELFF,TGTGCCAGCAGCCAACCCGGACAGGTACCGAACACCGGGGAGCTGTTTTTT
-,TRBV27,TRBD1,TRBJ1-2,CASRKGAYGYTF,TGTGCCAGCAGGAAGGGGGCCTATGGCTACACCTTC
-,TRBV7-9,TRBD1,TRBJ1-2,CASSSWTGYGYTF,TGTGCCAGCAGCTCGTGGACAGGGTACGGCTACACCTTC
-,TRBV18,TRBD2,TRBJ2-6,CASSPGGTGANVLTF,TGTGCCAGCTCACCCGGGGGGACTGGGGCCAACGTCCTGACTTTC
-,TRBV6-2/TRBV6-3,TRBD2,TRBJ2-1,CASSLYSGGARGSYNEQFF,TGTGCCAGCAGTCTCTATAGCGGGGGGGCCCGGGGCTCCTACAATGAGCAGTTCTTC
-,TRBV5-1,TRBD1,TRBJ2-7,CASSLATGGSYEQYF,TGCGCCAGCAGCTTGGCGACAGGGGGCTCCTACGAGCAGTACTTC
-,TRBV7-6,TRBD2,TRBJ2-1,CASSPLLAGGNEQFF,TGTGCCAGCAGCCCCCTACTAGCGGGGGGGAATGAGCAGTTCTTC
once,TRBV7-2,TRBD2,TRBJ2-7,CASSLVAGGRNSYEQYF,TGTGCCAGCAGCTTAGTGGCGGGGGGGAGGAACTCCTACGAGCAGTACTTC
-,TRBV19,TRBD1,TRBJ2-1,CASSPTGTGYNEQFF,TGTGCCAGTAGCCCCACCGGGACAGGCTACAATGAGCAGTTCTTC
-,TRBV19,TRBD1,TRBJ2-7,CASSSRDRDPWEQYF,TGTGCCAGTAGTTCCCGGGACAGGGACCCCTGGGAGCAGTACTTC
-,TRBV25-1,TRBD1,TRBJ2-7,CASSEDRGSYEQYF,TGTGCCAGCAGTGAGGACAGGGGGTCCTACGAGCAGTACTTC
few,TRBV7-8,-,TRBJ1-6,CASSLGGAAGGYNSPLHF,TGTGCCAGCAGCTTAGGCGGGGCCGCCGGCGGGTATAATTCACCCCTCCACTTT
-,TRBV18,-,TRBJ1-1,CASSPLLQGMNTEAFF,TGTGCCAGCTCACCCCTCCTTCAGGGGATGAACACTGAAGCTTTCTTT
-,TRBV6-4,TRBD2,TRBJ2-3,CASRPLAGVTDTQYF,TGTGCCAGCAGGCCCCTAGCGGGGGTCACAGATACGCAGTATTTT